This T cell receptor (beta chain) derives from a study of blood T cell repertoires in COVID-19. Whole-study context: Both acute and convalescent COVID-19 samples were obtained from the United States, Italy and Spain. PBMCs, B-cell-depleted T cells, or T cells provided the cDNA or gDNA that made up the material.

Study processing details: Quantification of nucleated cells was approximated via reference gene primer amplification. The method was immunoSEQ multiplex PCR; TCRdb's version includes in-frame clones alone and lacks a portion of them. V and J calls and clone size follow that table, whereas D and trimming were derived from the DNA. Of over 45,000 clones listed, approximately 91% are singletons. Deletions cut 1 base from V and 6 bases from J, with 18 bases between. Germline V lookup: CDR1 SGHAT, CDR2 FQNNGV. The CDR3 totals 16 residues. The V call is TRBV11-2, the J call TRBJ1-2; maybe TRBD1 (6 bases). The sample consisted of peripheral blood. This clonotype was sampled from a man in his forties or fifties with acute or convalescent COVID-19. The CDR3 region has the DNA TGTGCCAGCAGCTTAGGCGACTCGGGATACAGGGATGGCTACACCTTC. Translating gives CASSLGDSGYRDGYTF.